This T cell receptor beta chain emerged from a study of shared clonotypes between healthy human individuals. Germline V gene sequence: CDR1 SEHNR, CDR2 FQNEAQ (reference sequence). This CDR3 region has 17 residues. With V trimmed by 5 bases and J by 5 bases, 18 bases remained unmatched. Researchers partitioned CD4+ cells into CD45RA+ naive and CD45RA-negative memory subsets. TCRdb keeps only in-frame clones here, not all; method: immunoSEQ multiplex PCR. The sample includes around 720,000 clones, 55% to 85% of them seen just once. Sequences were obtained from memory CD4+ T cells sorted from blood. The sample's subset: CD45RA-negative fraction. The chain employs TRBV7-9 and TRBJ2-7; 7 bases map to TRBD2. The sequence was collected from a woman aged 25-40 years in good health. The CDR3 spells CASSIPKAAGVSDEQYF. In DNA, the CDR3 is TGTGCCAGCAGCATCCCGAAGGCCGCGGGAGTTTCAGACGAGCAGTACTTC.